These 5 T cell receptor beta chains came from one sample sequenced in a study of molecular identifiers for immune sequencing clone quantification. TCRdb analysed the PCR reads with MiXCR anew, one entry per CDR3 protein. The sample includes about 65,000 distinct CDR3 sequences, under 20% seen only once; the top ten take around 1.5%. The sequenced sample consisted of naive CD8+ T cells from blood, with Jurkat cell RNA spiked in. The subset: FACS-sorted CD8+CD4-CCR7+CD45RA+ naive T cells. The receptors originated from a human donor in good health. Some libraries in this study had Jurkat cell RNA spiked in.

This clonotype was detected only a few times. The chain recombines TRBV27 with TRBJ2-7; D is possibly TRBD1 (5 bases). The V end lost 5 bases, the J end lost 3 bases, and 11 bases lay between the germline ends. The CDR3 is made up of 13 amino acids. Germline assignment: CDR1 MNHEY and CDR2 SMNVEV (reference sequence). CDR3 sequence reads: CASSPGRRYEQYF. The CDR3 DNA is TGTGCCAGCAGTCCAGGGCGGCGCTACGAGCAGTACTTC.

This clonotype has at least ten counts. The rearrangement joins TRBV20-1 to TRBJ2-1; no clear D. Germline V CDR1 and CDR2: DFQATT, SNEGSKA (reference sequence). Trimming took 4 bases from V and 8 from J, leaving 21 bases between them. The CDR3 spans 15 residues. The CDR3 nucleotides are TGCAGTGCTAAGACATTAGTGTTTACATCCGATGAGCAGTTCTTC. This sequence encodes CSAKTLVFTSDEQFF.

As concerns this clonotype: The conserved closing phenylalanine or tryptophan is absent in this CDR3, likely reflecting a read error. The rearrangement uses TRBV9 and TRBJ2-1, with 11 bases matching TRBD2. V lost 4 bases, J lost 5 bases, and 5 bases stayed unmatched. The CDR3 is 15 residues long. Germline CDR1 reads SGDLS; CDR2 reads YYNGEE. This CDR3 is CASSPMGLADNEQFS. CDR3 sequence (DNA): TGTGCCAGCAGCCCAATGGGACTAGCGGACAATGAGCAGTTCTCC.

In this sample, this clonotype turned up many times. J is TRBJ2-7 and V is TRBV6-6, with 10 bases identical to TRBD2. Germline trimming cut 5 bases from V and 8 bases from J; bases unmatched to any gene: 6. In germline, CDR1 is MNHNY, CDR2 SVGAGI (reference sequence). This CDR3 has 13 residues. CDR3 sequence: CASSGGSGGQQYF. The CDR3 DNA is TGTGCCAGCAGTGGGGGTAGCGGGGGGCAGCAGTACTTC.

This clonotype has at least ten counts. The chain is built from TRBV20-1 and TRBJ2-7; 8 nucleotides match TRBD2. The CDR3 loop spans 16 amino acids. Germline loops: CDR1 DFQATT, CDR2 SNEGSKA (reference sequence). Trimming at V came to 0 bases and at J to 6 bases, leaving 13 bases not matched to a gene. The CDR3 here is CSARDLAGVPPPEQYF. CDR3 DNA sequence: TGCAGTGCTAGAGACCTAGCGGGCGTCCCCCCCCCCGAGCAGTACTTC.